The source of this T cell receptor beta chain is a study of blood T cells in healthy people across ages. Germline V gives CDR1 SGHRS, CDR2 YFSETQ. Unmatched junction bases numbered 6, after V lost 0 bases and J lost 5 bases. There are 16 residues in the CDR3. General observations from the study: More naive CD4+ cells and higher diversity were found in long-lived than in aged donors. Reliance upon unsorted PBMCs precluded definitive naive versus antigen-experienced comparison.

The second PCR ran about 6 to 11 cycles with a sample-barcoded 5' primer and J-beta primers. TCRdb called the 5' RACE reads again in MiXCR, with one record for every CDR3 protein. Counted here are 450,000 to 700,000 distinct CDR3 sequences, 27% occurring once; the ten biggest clones make up around 20%. A few counts support this clonotype. The antigen is undetermined. Aged roughly 6 to 90, donors were systemically healthy Caucasians from Russia. PBMCs were isolated at a quantity of at least 7 million per sample. The V and J genes are TRBV5-1 and TRBJ1-1; 11 bases are shared with TRBD1. Material for sequencing was blood. This TCR was recovered from a woman in her 70s in good health. CDR3 protein: CASSLDGQGAMTEAFF. CDR3 DNA: TGCGCCAGCAGCTTGGACGGACAGGGGGCTATGACTGAAGCTTTCTTT. Full variable domain (outside the CDR3, taken from reference TRBV5-1 and TRBJ1-1): KAGVTQTPRYLIKTRGQQVTLSCSPISGHRSVSWYQQTPGQGLQFLFEYFSETQRNKGNFPGRFSGRQFSNSRSEMNVSTLELGDSALYLCASSLDGQGAMTEAFFGQGTRLTVV.